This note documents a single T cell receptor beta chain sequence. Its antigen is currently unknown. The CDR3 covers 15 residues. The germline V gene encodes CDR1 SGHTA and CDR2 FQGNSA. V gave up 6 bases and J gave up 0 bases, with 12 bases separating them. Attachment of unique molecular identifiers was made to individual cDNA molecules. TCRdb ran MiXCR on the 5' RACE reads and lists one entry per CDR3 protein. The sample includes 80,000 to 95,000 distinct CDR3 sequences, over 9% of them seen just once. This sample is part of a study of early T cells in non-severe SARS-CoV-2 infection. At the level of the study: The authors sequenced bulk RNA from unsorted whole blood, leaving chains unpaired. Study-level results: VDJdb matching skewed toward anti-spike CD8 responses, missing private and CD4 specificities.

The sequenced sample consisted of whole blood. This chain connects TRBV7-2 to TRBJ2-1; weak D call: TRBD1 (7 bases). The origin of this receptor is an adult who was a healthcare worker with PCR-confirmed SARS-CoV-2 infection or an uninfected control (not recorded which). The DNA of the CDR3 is TGTGCCAGCAGGGAGGGACAGAGCTCCTACAATGAGCAGTTCTTC. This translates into CASREGQSSYNEQFF.